The 26 T cell receptor beta chains below were found in one sample sequenced in a study of spatial heterogeneity in lung cancer. The study, taken as a whole, reports: Counts that tracked tumor mutation counts were those of expanded intratumoral alpha and beta TCRs.

Stated time point: sample taken at primary tumor resection. Which antigens these TCRs recognize remains unknown. From the 5' RACE reads, TCRdb called clonotypes with MiXCR, one entry per CDR3 protein. Among about 18,000 distinct CDR3 sequences listed, approximately 9.6% were seen once. The material sequenced was lung tumor tissue, taken at surgery. The receptors originated from a female donor with early-stage non-small cell lung cancer.

This clonotype is termed medium-sized (0.01 to 0.1%). As an off-target read in a library built for alpha chains, this beta chain has a frequency of little significance. The V call is TRBV5-8, the J call TRBJ1-2, with D maybe TRBD1 (6 bases). From germline, CDR1 is SGHTS and CDR2 YDEGEE. CDR3 length: 16 amino acids. The ends were cut back, 0 bases at V and 1 base at J, with 13 bases in the middle. DNA for the CDR3: TGTGCCAGCAGCTTGGGGGAACAGGGTAGTAACTATGGCTACACCTTC. Translated, it gives CASSLGEQGSNYGYTF.

This clonotype was detected ten times or more. With the library built for alpha chains, this beta chain is off target and its frequency is not meaningful. This chain uses TRBV19 with TRBJ2-3, with D perhaps matching TRBD1 (6 bases). CDR1 LNHDA and CDR2 SQIVND come from the germline V gene (reference sequence). V lost 9 bases and J 5 bases, leaving 9 bases between the germline ends. This CDR3 comprises 11 residues. Here the CDR3 DNA reads TGTGCCAGCTCCAGGGGAGATACGCAGTATTTT. Its protein product is CASSRGDTQYF.

This clonotype was counted at least ten times. Since it is a stray read in a library aimed at alpha chains, this beta chain has a size that is not meaningful. CDR3 sequence: CASSPGQVGYGYTF. The CDR3, as DNA: TGTGCCAGTAGTCCGGGACAGGTTGGCTATGGCTACACCTTC. The genes are TRBV19 and TRBJ1-2; 8 positions agree with TRBD1. This CDR3 has 14 amino acids. Germline CDR1 is LNHDA and CDR2 is SQIVND (reference sequence). With V trimmed by 5 bases and J by 4 bases, 6 bases remained unmatched.

This clonotype was observed at least ten times. This beta chain slipped into a library made for alpha chains as a stray read, so its size is not meaningful. The chain employs TRBV27 and TRBJ1-6, with D maybe TRBD1 (5 bases). The CDR3 is 14 residues long. V was clipped by 3 bases and J by 8 bases, with 11 bases between them. Germline V gene sequence: CDR1 MNHEY, CDR2 SMNVEV (reference sequence). CDR3 sequence: CASSLRRVDSPLHF. CDR3 DNA: TGTGCCAGCAGTTTGCGCAGGGTTGATTCACCCCTCCACTTT.

At least ten counts were recorded for this clonotype. Within a library made for alpha chains, this beta chain is off target, and its count is uninformative. V and J are TRBV27 and TRBJ2-3; D may be TRBD1 (6 bases). Germline V lookup: CDR1 MNHEY, CDR2 SMNVEV (reference sequence). The CDR3 totals 16 residues. Trimming took 5 bases from V and 0 from J, leaving 15 bases between them. The CDR3 DNA follows: TGTGCCAGCAGTCCCTCAGGGACACCAAGCACAGATACGCAGTATTTT. This sequence encodes CASSPSGTPSTDTQYF.

Comments on this clonotype: This beta chain is off target for a library built for alpha chains, so its abundance means little. The chain is built from TRBV4-2 and TRBJ1-3, with D possibly being TRBD1 (5 bases). The length of the CDR3 is 21 residues. Deletions cut 0 bases from V and 0 bases from J, with 24 bases between. Germline assignment: CDR1 LGHNA and CDR2 YNFKEQ. CDR3 coding DNA: TGTGCCAGCAGCCAAGATTTGACTCGAATTATAGGGGATTTCTCTGGAAACACCATATATTTT. The encoded protein is CASSQDLTRIIGDFSGNTIYF.

On this clonotype itself: This beta chain appears as a stray read in a library generated for alpha chains; its size is not informative. The chain joins TRBV6-4 to TRBJ2-7, with TRBD1 matching over 10 bases. The ends lost 6 bases at V and 5 bases at J; junction bases unmatched: 10. The germline V gene has CDR1 MRHNA and CDR2 SNTAGT. The CDR3 is 15 amino acids. The CDR3 bases are TGTGCCAGCAGCTTGGAGGGGACAGGGGTCCACGAGCAGTACTTC. It yields the protein CASSLEGTGVHEQYF.

This clonotype showed up many times. The library was prepared for alpha chains; this beta chain is a stray read, so its frequency means little. The chain couples TRBV4-2 to TRBJ2-7, with a weak D call TRBD1 (6 bases). With 0 bases removed from V and 7 bases from J, the gap between germline ends came to 13 bases. CDR1 is LGHNA, CDR2 YNFKEQ, per germline. The CDR3 contains 14 residues. CDR3 amino acids: CASSQDLQGREQYF. The CDR3 DNA reads as TGTGCCAGCAGCCAAGATCTGCAGGGGCGGGAGCAGTACTTC.

In its sample, this clonotype was seen a few times. For a library built for alpha chains, this beta chain is a stray read; little rests on its size. The chain uses TRBV6-6 and TRBJ1-5; 11 bases are a match to TRBD1. Losses at the gene ends were 4 bases for V and 8 bases for J; bases not matched to a gene: 10. The CDR3 contains 16 residues. CDR1 is MNHNY and CDR2 is SVGAGI in the germline V gene (reference sequence). CDR3 region: CASSSLDRGRDKPQHF. DNA for the CDR3: TGTGCCAGCAGTTCACTGGACAGGGGGCGGGATAAGCCCCAGCATTTT.

Many counts were recorded for this clonotype. This beta chain appears as a stray read in a library generated for alpha chains; its size is not informative. This rearrangement joins TRBV27 to TRBJ2-7, with D possibly being TRBD1 (5 bases). From germline, CDR1 is MNHEY and CDR2 SMNVEV (reference sequence). There are 15 residues in the CDR3. V lost 5 bases, J lost 0 bases, and 14 bases lay in between. CDR3 protein: CASSHTDTSSYEQYF. In DNA, the CDR3 is TGTGCCAGCAGTCACACGGACACGAGCTCCTACGAGCAGTACTTC.

This clonotype was detected only a few times. This beta chain was picked up by a library intended for alpha chains and is off target, so its count carries little meaning. The CDR3 nucleotides read TGTGCCAGCAGCGTCGGCGGACGGGGACTCGAGCAGTACTTC. Translating gives CASSVGGRGLEQYF. V and J are TRBV7-6 and TRBJ2-7; TRBD2 might be the D (6 bases). CDR1 is SGHVS and CDR2 is FNYEAQ in the germline V gene. CDR3 length: 14 residues. Trimming cost V 5 bases and J 6 bases, with 17 bases left between them. Together with reference TRBV7-6 and TRBJ2-7, the CDR3 gives the full variable domain: GAGVSQSPRYKVTKRGQDVALRCDPISGHVSLYWYRQALGQGPEFLTYFNYEAQQDKSGLPNDRFSAERPEGSISTLTIQRTEQRDSAMYRCASSVGGRGLEQYFGPGTRLTVT.

This clonotype is deemed medium-sized. This beta chain turned up in a library designed for alpha chains; as an off-target read, its abundance says little. This chain joins TRBV29-1 and TRBJ1-1; 7 nucleotides agree with TRBD1. This CDR3 spans 13 amino acids. Germline CDR1 and CDR2: SQVTM and ANQGSEA. Germline trimming cut 7 bases from V and 1 base from J; bases unmatched to any gene: 6. In DNA form, the CDR3 reads TGCAGCGCTTACAGGGGCTGGAACACTGAAGCTTTCTTT. Its protein product is CSAYRGWNTEAFF.

On this clonotype itself: The library was designed around alpha chains, so this beta chain is a stray read whose abundance carries little weight. V usage is TRBV12-3 or TRBV12-4 and J usage is TRBJ2-3, with D perhaps given as TRBD1 or TRBD2 (6 bases each). V was clipped by 0 bases and J by 5 bases, with 12 bases between them. The length of the CDR3 is 15 residues. The CDR3 sequence: CASSLAGAGQDTQYF. The CDR3 DNA reads TGTGCCAGCAGTTTAGCGGGGGCGGGGCAAGATACGCAGTATTTT.

This clonotype was detected many times. This beta chain is an unintended read in a library built for alpha chains; its size means little. The chain carries TRBV28 and TRBJ1-1; the D is unclear. The length of the CDR3 is 11 residues. Trimming shortened V by 4 bases and J by 8 bases, and 8 bases separated the two germline ends. Germline CDR1 MDHEN, CDR2 SYDVKM. The CDR3 is CASSYLNEAFF. The CDR3 DNA sequence: TGTGCCAGCAGTTACCTCAACGAAGCTTTCTTT.

This clonotype has a count of ten or more. This beta chain is a stray read from a library made for alpha chains; its abundance is not meaningful. The rearrangement links TRBV7-2 to TRBJ2-2, with 10 positions matching TRBD1. The junction had 9 bases not matched to a gene; V was cut back by 6 bases and J by 5 bases. The CDR3 runs 16 residues. Per germline, CDR1 SGHTA and CDR2 FQGNSA. The CDR3 DNA reads as TGTGCCAGCAGTCCACCGGGACAGGGGATAACCGGGGAGCTGTTTTTT. This sequence encodes CASSPPGQGITGELFF.

By sample share, this clonotype is medium-sized (0.01 to 0.1%). For a library built for alpha chains, this beta chain is a stray read; little rests on its size. This chain uses TRBV6-5 with TRBJ2-7; D tentatively reads TRBD1 or TRBD2 (5 bases each). CDR3 length: 15 residues. Germline assignment: CDR1 MNHEY and CDR2 SVGAGI. Trimming pared 6 bases from V and 2 bases from J, leaving 17 bases between. The CDR3, as DNA: TGTGCCAGCAGACTTGACAGCCTCGGGGCCTACGAGCAGTACTTC. It is translated as CASRLDSLGAYEQYF.

This clonotype was picked up many times. This beta chain is an off-target read within a library intended for alpha chains, so its frequency means little. The J gene is TRBJ2-7, the V gene TRBV5-1; no reliable D call. Trimming shortened V by 3 bases and J by 2 bases, and 9 bases separated the two germline ends. The CDR3 is 13 amino acids. Looked up from germline, CDR1 is SGHRS and CDR2 is YFSETQ. The CDR3 loop reads CASSSGGAYEQYF. The CDR3 nucleotides are TGCGCCAGCAGCTCGGGTGGGGCCTACGAGCAGTACTTC.

For this clonotype: The library was designed around alpha chains, so this beta chain is a stray read whose abundance carries little weight. This chain uses TRBV20-1 with TRBJ2-3, with 10 bases aligning to TRBD2. Germline trimming cut 6 bases from V and 2 bases from J; bases unmatched to any gene: 17. CDR1 is DFQATT, CDR2 SNEGSKA, per germline (reference sequence). The CDR3 runs to 18 residues. CDR3 nucleotide sequence: TGCAGTGCCTTACCTCTAGCGGGGGCCTCCCCCGTCACAGATACGCAGTATTTT. It codes for CSALPLAGASPVTDTQYF.

This clonotype is deemed medium-sized. Little can be read into the size of this beta chain, an off-target read in a library designed for alpha chains. This chain uses TRBV6-2 or TRBV6-3 with TRBJ2-3; the D is unclear. This CDR3 is 14 amino acids long. Germline CDR1 and CDR2: MNHEY and SVGEGT. Trimming removed 2 bases from V and 3 bases from J, with 9 bases in between. The CDR3: CASSYDRVTDTQYF. In DNA, the CDR3 is TGTGCCAGCAGTTACGATAGGGTAACAGATACGCAGTATTTT.

Remarks on this clonotype: This beta chain is an off-target read within a library intended for alpha chains, so its frequency means little. The V gene is TRBV27, the J gene TRBJ1-1; 9 bases map to TRBD1. CDR1 and CDR2 (germline): MNHEY, SMNVEV (reference sequence). Trimming took 5 bases from V and 3 from J; bases not matched to a gene: 7. The CDR3 is 15 amino acids. The CDR3 region is CASSPPGQGHTEAFF. The DNA of the CDR3 is TGTGCCAGCAGTCCTCCGGGACAGGGACACACTGAAGCTTTCTTT.

Worth noting for this clonotype: The library was designed around alpha chains, so this beta chain is a stray read whose abundance carries little weight. The chain links TRBV4-3 to TRBJ2-7, with 9 positions matching TRBD1. Losses at the gene ends were 4 bases for V and 9 bases for J; bases not matched to a gene: 7. Germline-derived CDR1 and CDR2 are LGHNA and YSLEER. This CDR3 contains 13 residues. CDR3 in DNA: TGCGCCAGCAGCCTGCGACAGGGGGAGGTGCAGTACTTC. This gives the protein CASSLRQGEVQYF.

This clonotype was seen ten or more times. Because the library targeted alpha chains, this beta chain is an off-target read whose size means little. This rearrangement joins TRBV12-3 or TRBV12-4 to TRBJ1-1; TRBD1 might be the D (5 bases). The CDR3 extends over 14 amino acids. The V end was cut by 8 bases, the J end by 1 base, with 14 bases between. For the CDR3, the DNA is TGTGCCAGCCGCAGTCCGGGGACGAACACTGAAGCTTTCTTT. It is translated as CASRSPGTNTEAFF.

This clonotype was observed a few times. This beta chain is a stray sequence in a library constructed for alpha chains; its clone size is not meaningful. DNA of the CDR3: TGCAGTGCTAGTCACGCGAAGTACACTGAAGCTTTCTTT. Amino acids: CSASHAKYTEAFF. This sequence joins TRBV20-1 and TRBJ1-1, with D hard to call. Trimming took off 3 bases at V and 3 bases at J, with 11 bases between the two ends. CDR3 length equals 13 residues. CDR1 DFQATT and CDR2 SNEGSKA come from the germline V gene (reference sequence).

A word on this clonotype: The library was prepared for alpha chains; this beta chain is a stray read, so its frequency means little. The V and J genes are TRBV18 and TRBJ1-1; D gene unclear. Between the trimmed V and J ends, which lost 3 bases and 4 bases, there was a span of 12 bases. Germline-derived CDR1 and CDR2 are KGHSH and LQKENI. CDR3 size: 14 residues. CDR3 region: CASSPGSPATEAFF. The CDR3 region has the DNA TGTGCCAGCTCACCGGGTTCCCCTGCCACTGAAGCTTTCTTT.

On this clonotype: With the library built for alpha chains, this beta chain is off target and its frequency is not meaningful. The V and J genes are TRBV7-8 and TRBJ2-7, with a possible D match to TRBD1 (6 bases). The CDR3 totals 14 residues. Per germline, CDR1 SGHVS and CDR2 FQNEAQ. The ends were cut back, 5 bases at V and 3 bases at J, with 14 bases in the middle. The chain's CDR3 is CASSPRTANYEQYF. The CDR3 DNA is TGTGCCAGCAGCCCTAGGACAGCTAACTACGAGCAGTACTTC.

This clonotype has a handful of counts. This beta chain turned up in a library designed for alpha chains; as an off-target read, its abundance says little. The rearrangement joins TRBV12-3 or TRBV12-4 to TRBJ1-5, with 9 nucleotides matching TRBD1. V lost 5 bases to trimming and J lost 4 bases; unmatched junction nucleotides: 12. The CDR3 extends over 17 amino acids. In DNA form, the CDR3 reads TGTGCCAGCAGTCTGTTCACAGGGGGCGGTCGGAATCAGCCCCAGCATTTT. Translation gives CASSLFTGGGRNQPQHF.